Below, 20 T cell receptor beta chains from the same sample are listed, as sequenced in a study of T cell clonality in common variable immunodeficiency. Only in-frame clones appear in the TCRdb table, and some are missing; sequencing was by immunoSEQ multiplex PCR. This sample carries tens of thousands of clones, none of them present only once. Sequenced input: peripheral blood mononuclear cells. These receptor sequences come from a person between 18 and 75 years old in good health.

Many counts were recorded for this clone. The CDR3 end falls 3 residues outside the read, so it is completed with the germline J gene. The chain uses TRBV19 and TRBJ2-1, with TRBD1 as a possible D gene (5 bases). The CDR3 length is 13 residues. Germline CDR1 reads LNHDA; CDR2 reads SQIVND (reference sequence). Trimming took 5 bases from V and 5 from J, leaving 10 bases between them. CDR3 bases read: TGTGCCAGTAGTCCTGGCAGGGACAATGAG. Its translation: CASSPGRDNE. The complete CDR3 reads CASSPGRDNEQFF.

There are a few counts of this clone. The sequenced CDR3 bases are TGTGCCAGCAGTATCGAGGGGGCAGTGTACGAG. It is translated as CASSIEGAVYE. The full CDR3 is CASSIEGAVYEQYF. The chain recombines TRBV2 with TRBJ2-7; 7 bases are a match to TRBD1. The DNA ends 3 residues before the CDR3 does, and the rest of the CDR3 is filled in from the germline J gene. With 5 bases clipped from V and 4 bases from J, the junction kept 8 bases outside the gene matches. CDR1 is SNHLY and CDR2 is FYNNEI in the germline V gene. This CDR3 is built from 14 residues.

This clone has a count of ten or more. The sequenced fragment ends 3 residues before the CDR3 boundary, so the rest is inferred from the germline J gene. The genes are TRBV7-9 and TRBJ1-2; D perhaps matches TRBD1 (6 bases). The V gene's germline CDR1 is SEHNR and CDR2 FQNEAQ (reference sequence). This CDR3 contains 13 residues. The CDR3 DNA, read in part, is TGTGCCAGCAGCTTAAACAGGGAGGGGGGC. Its protein product is CASSLNREGG. The CDR3 in full is CASSLNREGGYTF.

This clone was recorded at least ten times. Read coverage stops 3 residues before the CDR3 terminus; the germline J gene supplies the remainder. The genes are TRBV19 and TRBJ1-1, with no clear D. This CDR3 spans 13 amino acids. Germline CDR1 and CDR2: LNHDA and SQIVND (reference sequence). The part of the CDR3 DNA that was read is TGTGCCAGTAGGCCACAGCGGTTGGGGGAA. It translates to CASRPQRLGE. The entire CDR3 protein reads CASRPQRLGEAFF.

Many counts were recorded for this clone. The CDR3 is cut off 3 residues early in the read; its end comes from the germline J gene. J is TRBJ1-1 and V is TRBV5-1; D may be TRBD1 (6 bases). The germline CDR1 and CDR2 sequences are SGHRS and YFSETQ. The CDR3 sequence is 14 residues long. V lost 4 bases to trimming and J lost 2 bases, with 12 bases between them. The CDR3 DNA, read in part, is TGCGCCAGCAGCACCCAACAGGGAAACACTGAA. Translating it yields CASSTQQGNTE. The full CDR3 sequence reads CASSTQQGNTEAFF. Full variable domain (missing parts from reference TRBV5-1 and TRBJ1-1): KAGVTQTPRYLIKTRGQQVTLSCSPISGHRSVSWYQQTPGQGLQFLFEYFSETQRNKGNFPGRFSGRQFSNSRSEMNVSTLELGDSALYLCASSTQQGNTEAFFGQGTRLTVV.

This clone occurred a few times. Sequencing ends 3 residues short of the CDR3 end; the germline J gene provides the rest. The rearrangement links TRBV2 to TRBJ2-5; TRBD1 matches 8 bases. This CDR3 spans 15 amino acids. V dropped 3 bases and J dropped 5; count of bases not matched to a gene: 8. CDR1 SNHLY and CDR2 FYNNEI come from the germline V gene. CDR3 in amino acids: CASSDQGAPSETQYF. CDR3 DNA, as far as it was read: TGTGCCAGCAGTGACCAGGGGGCGCCTAGCGAGACC.

Many counts were recorded for this clone. The read falls 3 residues short of the CDR3 end, and the missing part is taken from the germline J gene. This chain joins TRBV2 and TRBJ2-1; 11 bases match TRBD2. The CDR3 has 16 amino acids. J was trimmed by 7 bases and V by 5 bases; bases with no gene match: 10. CDR1 is SNHLY, CDR2 FYNNEI, per germline. This CDR3 is CASSRGTSGVSNEQFF. The part of the CDR3 DNA that was read is TGTGCCAGCAGTAGAGGGACTAGCGGAGTCAGTAATGAG. Filled out from reference TRBV2 and TRBJ2-1, the complete variable domain reads EPEVTQTPSHQVTQMGQEVILRCVPISNHLYFYWYRQILGQKVEFLVSFYNNEISEKSEIFDDQFSVERPDGSNFTLKIRSTKLEDSAMYFCASSRGTSGVSNEQFFGPGTRLTVL.

This clone appeared many times. The sequenced fragment ends 3 residues before the CDR3 boundary, so the rest is inferred from the germline J gene. The chain uses TRBV6-2 or TRBV6-3 and TRBJ2-7; 12 bases line up with TRBD1. The CDR3 covers 17 residues. From germline, CDR1 is MNHEY and CDR2 SVGEGT. The V segment lost 6 bases and the J segment 4 bases; nucleotides outside the gene matches: 13. The CDR3 bases that were read are TGTGCCAGCAGGTCCGGGACAGGGGGCATGGGATGGTACGAG. It translates to CASRSGTGGMGWYE. The whole CDR3 region reads CASRSGTGGMGWYEQYF.

In its sample, this clone was seen many times. The read gets to within 3 residues of the CDR3 end, and the germline J gene fills in the rest. J is TRBJ1-2 and V is TRBV20-1; 8 bases line up with TRBD1. The V gene's germline CDR1 is DFQATT and CDR2 SNEGSKA (reference sequence). CDR3 length equals 17 residues. The V gene end was trimmed by 2 bases and the J gene end by 0 bases; junction bases not matched to a gene: 11. The sequenced part of the CDR3 DNA is TGCAGTGCTAGAAACAGGGGGGGTTCGCTAGCTAACTATGGC. Its translation: CSARNRGGSLANYG. The whole CDR3 region reads CSARNRGGSLANYGYTF.

This clone was seen ten or more times. The CDR3 extends 3 residues past the end of the read, so its final part is completed from the germline J gene. The chain employs TRBV5-1 and TRBJ2-5; D gene uncertain. The V gene lost 0 bases and the J gene lost 5 bases, with 5 bases spanning the gap. There are 12 residues in the CDR3. The V gene's germline CDR1 is SGHRS and CDR2 YFSETQ. CDR3 DNA (partial): TGCGCCAGCAGCTTGGCCGGGGAGACC. Translating it yields CASSLAGET. The complete CDR3 protein is CASSLAGETQYF.

In the case of this clone: The read ends 3 residues early relative to the CDR3; the germline J gene fills the gap. The genes are TRBV7-9 and TRBJ1-1; D is possibly TRBD1 (5 bases). The CDR3 covers 14 residues. Germline V gives CDR1 SEHNR, CDR2 FQNEAQ (reference sequence). V was shortened by 7 bases and J by 0 bases, with 12 bases between the two germline ends. CDR3 protein: CASNTGGLNTEAFF. CDR3 bases read: TGTGCCAGCAATACGGGGGGGTTGAACACTGAA.

This clone was recorded at least ten times. An end of the junction differs from the germline gene, which may be a read error. The CDR3 extends 3 residues past the end of the read, so its final part is completed from the germline J gene. This specimen includes other DNA sequences encoding the same CDR3. The J gene is TRBJ1-5, the V gene TRBV10-1; D is uncertain. This CDR3 is built from 15 residues. The germline gives CDR1 WNHNN, CDR2 SYGVQD (reference sequence). Partial CDR3 DNA: TGCGCCAGTAGTGAGAGAGCGGATAGCAATCAGCCC. Translation: CASSERADSNQP. The complete CDR3 protein is CASSERADSNQPQHF.

This clone was counted ten times or more. The DNA ends 3 residues before the CDR3 does, and the rest of the CDR3 is filled in from the germline J gene. The rearrangement links TRBV2 to TRBJ1-5; possibly TRBD1 for D (5 bases). There are 18 residues in the CDR3. CDR1 is SNHLY, CDR2 FYNNEI, per germline. Trimming cost V 7 bases and J 4 bases, with 26 bases left between them. The covered CDR3 bases are TGTGCCAGCAAGGCGTCAATTCCAGGGTATCAGGAAAATCAGCCC. It translates to CASKASIPGYQENQP. The full CDR3 sequence reads CASKASIPGYQENQPQHF. Using reference TRBV2 and TRBJ1-5 for the parts outside the CDR3, the full variable domain is EPEVTQTPSHQVTQMGQEVILRCVPISNHLYFYWYRQILGQKVEFLVSFYNNEISEKSEIFDDQFSVERPDGSNFTLKIRSTKLEDSAMYFCASKASIPGYQENQPQHFGDGTRLSIL.

This clone was observed many times. Incomplete CDR3 DNA: TGTGCCAGCAGCCCCACTGCGATCTCTGGAAACACC. It codes for CASSPTAISGNT. The full CDR3 protein reads CASSPTAISGNTIYF. V gene TRBV4-2 combines with J gene TRBJ1-3, with D unclear. The observed sequence ends 3 residues before the CDR3 terminus, with the missing tail filled in from the germline J gene. V shed 4 bases and J shed 0 bases, with 10 bases lying between them. The CDR3 is made up of 15 amino acids. Germline V lookup: CDR1 LGHNA, CDR2 YNFKEQ.

This clone was counted many times. This CDR3 reads CASSLSWNEQFF. Partial CDR3 DNA: TGTGCCAGCAGTTTAAGCTGGAATGAG. V usage is TRBV12-3 or TRBV12-4 and J usage is TRBJ2-1; D gene uncertain. The observed sequence ends 3 residues before the CDR3 terminus, with the missing tail filled in from the germline J gene. V was clipped by 2 bases and J by 7 bases, with 6 bases between them. This CDR3 is 12 amino acids long.

This clone has ten or more counts. The read terminates 3 residues before the CDR3 end, so the remaining end is supplied by the germline J gene. The J gene is TRBJ1-6, the V gene TRBV7-6; D uncertain. Germline V gene data show CDR1 as SGHVS and CDR2 as FNYEAQ. The CDR3 contains 14 residues. V was clipped by 0 bases and J by 9 bases, with 9 bases between them. The CDR3 bases that were read are TGTGCCAGCAGCTTAGCCGCCACTCGTTCACCC. Translating it yields CASSLAATRSP. The CDR3 in full is CASSLAATRSPLHF. The whole variable domain, remainder taken from reference TRBV7-6 and TRBJ1-6, is GAGVSQSPRYKVTKRGQDVALRCDPISGHVSLYWYRQALGQGPEFLTYFNYEAQQDKSGLPNDRFSAERPEGSISTLTIQRTEQRDSAMYRCASSLAATRSPLHFGNGTRLTVT.

This clone was recorded many times. CDR3 region: CASSEGEGGDEQFF. Incomplete CDR3 DNA: TGTGCCAGCAGTGAGGGGGAGGGCGGGGATGAG. This chain uses TRBV6-4 with TRBJ2-1, with 7 bases lining up with TRBD2. The missing CDR3 end, 3 residues past where the read stops, is filled in from the germline J gene. This CDR3 spans 14 amino acids. V lost 3 bases, J lost 8 bases, and 7 bases stayed unmatched. Germline V gene sequence: CDR1 MRHNA, CDR2 SNTAGT.

This clone showed up many times. The CDR3 goes on 3 residues after the read ends, and that part is filled in from the germline J gene. The genes are TRBV19 and TRBJ1-1; D uncertain. The germline V gene encodes CDR1 LNHDA and CDR2 SQIVND (reference sequence). The CDR3 spans 12 residues. V was shortened by 7 bases and J by 4 bases, with 10 bases between the two germline ends. The CDR3 bases that were read are TGTGCCAGTAAAGCCCGATCCACTGAA. Protein sequence: CASKARSTE. The CDR3 in full is CASKARSTEAFF.

This clone was counted many times. Coverage ceases 3 residues before the CDR3 finishes, and the germline J gene fills in the end. The rearrangement uses TRBV2 and TRBJ2-1; TRBD2 matches 10 bases. After removal of 7 bases from V and 2 bases from J, the junction contained 14 bases not matched to a gene. Per germline, CDR1 SNHLY and CDR2 FYNNEI. The CDR3 is 18 amino acids. Incomplete CDR3 DNA: TGTGCCAGCACCTATCAGGCTAGCGGGAGTTGGGCCTACAATGAG. Translating gives CASTYQASGSWAYNE. In full, the CDR3 reads CASTYQASGSWAYNEQFF.

This clone was recorded many times. Read coverage stops 3 residues before the CDR3 terminus; the germline J gene supplies the remainder. The chain employs TRBV4-2 and TRBJ1-4, with a possible D match to TRBD1 (5 bases). The CDR3 is 16 residues long. In germline, CDR1 is LGHNA, CDR2 YNFKEQ. The part of the CDR3 DNA that was read is TGTGCCAGCAGCCAAGATGGGGACTCTGGGGCCAACGTA. The encoded protein is CASSQDGDSGANV. Given in full, the CDR3 is CASSQDGDSGANVLFF.